This T cell receptor (beta chain) was sequenced during a study of blood T cell repertoires in COVID-19. Background on the study: The United States, Italy and Spain supplied acute and convalescent COVID-19 samples. T cells, B-cell-depleted T cells, or PBMCs provided the cDNA or gDNA that served as material.

CDR1 is SGDLS and CDR2 is YYNGEE in the germline V gene. Trimming stripped 0 bases from V and 7 bases from J, with 13 bases between. This CDR3 spans 15 amino acids. The repertoire was sequenced with immunoSEQ multiplex PCR; TCRdb's copy has only in-frame clones and lacks some. This table holds some 220,000 clones, 86% found once. The source of this sequence is a woman in her forties or fifties in a cohort exposed to, infected with or recovered from COVID-19 (not recorded which). The rearrangement joins TRBV9 to TRBJ1-4, with a tentative D call TRBD1 (6 bases). Sequenced material: PBMCs or T cells enriched from blood (not recorded which). CDR3 region: CASSVGGQKGEKLFF. CDR3 DNA sequence: TGTGCCAGCAGCGTAGGAGGACAGAAGGGTGAAAAACTGTTTTTT. The entire variable domain, with the rest obtained from reference TRBV9 and TRBJ1-4, is as follows: DSGVTQTPKHLITATGQRVTLRCSPRSGDLSVYWYQQSLDQGLQFLIQYYNGEERAKGNILERFSAQQFPDLHSELNLSSLELGDSALYFCASSVGGQKGEKLFFGSGTQLSVL.